This T cell receptor (beta chain) was captured by sequencing in a study of response to subunit inactivated influenza vaccine. A single record per CDR3 protein comes from TCRdb applying MiXCR to the RT-PCR reads. The data contain fewer than 800,000 distinct CDR3 sequences, 15% to 18% of them singletons. V dropped 0 bases and J dropped 8; count of bases not matched to a gene: 5. Germline CDR1 SGDLS, CDR2 YYNGEE. The CDR3 is 14 residues long. This clonotype was seen a few times. The chain recombines TRBV9 with TRBJ2-1; 7 bases are a match to TRBD1. The specimen comprised PBMCs from blood, sampled about 12 days after vaccination. This clonotype originated in a man aged 50-60 years who received an inactivated influenza vaccine. The DNA of the CDR3 is TGTGCCAGCAGCGTAGATGACAGGGTGGATGAGCAGTTCTTC. This sequence encodes CASSVDDRVDEQFF.